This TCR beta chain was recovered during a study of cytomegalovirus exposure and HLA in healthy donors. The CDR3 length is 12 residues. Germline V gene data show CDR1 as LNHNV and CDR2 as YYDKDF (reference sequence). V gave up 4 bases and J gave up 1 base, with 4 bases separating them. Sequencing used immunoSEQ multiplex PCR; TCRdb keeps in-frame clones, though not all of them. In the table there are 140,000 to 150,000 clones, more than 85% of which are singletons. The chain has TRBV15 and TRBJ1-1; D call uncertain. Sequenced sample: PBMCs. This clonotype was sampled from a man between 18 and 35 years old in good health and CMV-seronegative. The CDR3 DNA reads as TGTGCCACCAGCACAGGGAACACTGAAGCTTTCTTT. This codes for CATSTGNTEAFF.